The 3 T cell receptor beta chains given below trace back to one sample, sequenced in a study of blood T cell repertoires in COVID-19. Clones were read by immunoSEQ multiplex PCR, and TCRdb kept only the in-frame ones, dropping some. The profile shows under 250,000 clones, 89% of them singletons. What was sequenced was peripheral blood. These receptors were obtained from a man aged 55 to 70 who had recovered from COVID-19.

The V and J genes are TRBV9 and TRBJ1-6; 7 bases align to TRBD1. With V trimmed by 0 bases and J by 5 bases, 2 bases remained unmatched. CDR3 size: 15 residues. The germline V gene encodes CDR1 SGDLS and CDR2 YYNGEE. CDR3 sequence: CASSVGDRNNSPLHF. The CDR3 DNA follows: TGTGCCAGCAGCGTAGGGGACAGAAATAATTCACCCCTCCACTTT. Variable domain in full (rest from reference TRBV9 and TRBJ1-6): DSGVTQTPKHLITATGQRVTLRCSPRSGDLSVYWYQQSLDQGLQFLIQYYNGEERAKGNILERFSAQQFPDLHSELNLSSLELGDSALYFCASSVGDRNNSPLHFGNGTRLTVT.

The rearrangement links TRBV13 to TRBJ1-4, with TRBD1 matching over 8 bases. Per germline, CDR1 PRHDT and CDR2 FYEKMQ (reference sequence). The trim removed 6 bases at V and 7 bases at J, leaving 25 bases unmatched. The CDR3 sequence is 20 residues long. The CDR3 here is CASRSGGTGETLREAEKLFF. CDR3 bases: TGTGCCAGCAGGTCCGGGGGGACAGGAGAAACTTTAAGGGAGGCTGAAAAACTGTTTTTT.

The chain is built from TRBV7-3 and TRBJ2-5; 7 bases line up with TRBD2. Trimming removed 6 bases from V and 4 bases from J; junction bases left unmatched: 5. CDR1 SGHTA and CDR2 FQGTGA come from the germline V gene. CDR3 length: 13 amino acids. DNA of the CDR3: TGTGCCAGCAGTCGGCGGGAGCGAGAGACCCAGTACTTC. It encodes CASSRRERETQYF.